A selection of T cell receptor beta chains follows, all from one sample in a study of high-grade serous ovarian cancer treatment subgroups. Sequencing used immunoSEQ multiplex PCR; TCRdb keeps in-frame clones, though not all of them. The data hold 15,000 or so clones, with less than 90% observed a single time. Specimen: tumor tissue. These receptors all stem from a human donor with high-grade serous ovarian cancer. Each CDR3 is given with its conserved first and last residue.

V gene: TRBV19; CDR3 length: 11; J gene: TRBJ2-1; CDR3 protein: CASRRTGAPFF
V gene: TRBV5-5; CDR3 length: 15; J gene: TRBJ1-5; CDR3 protein: CASSLEGSSNQPQHF
V gene: TRBV27; CDR3 length: 14; J gene: TRBJ2-6; CDR3 protein: CASSWGAGANVLTF
V gene: TRBV4-1; CDR3 length: 14; J gene: TRBJ2-3; CDR3 protein: CASSGTSSTDTQYF
V gene: TRBV5-1; CDR3 length: 15; J gene: TRBJ2-1; CDR3 protein: CASSLAGQTYNEQFF
V gene: TRBV21-1; CDR3 length: 16; J gene: TRBJ1-1; CDR3 protein: CASSKTRDRACTEAFF
V gene: TRBV27; CDR3 length: 18; J gene: TRBJ1-6; CDR3 protein: CASKSPASQGPYNSPLHF
V gene: TRBV6-1; CDR3 length: 15; J gene: TRBJ2-5; CDR3 protein: CASRTGLAGQETQYF
V gene: TRBV4-2; CDR3 length: 15; J gene: TRBJ2-7; CDR3 protein: CASSQDQAGSYEQYF
V gene: TRBV4-1; CDR3 length: 15; J gene: TRBJ2-2; CDR3 protein: CASSQEVSYTGELFF
V gene: TRBV14; CDR3 length: 14; J gene: TRBJ2-5; CDR3 protein: CASSQDVAGETQYF
V gene: TRBV11-2; CDR3 length: 14; J gene: TRBJ2-1; CDR3 protein: CASSSYGLANEQFF
V gene: TRBV5-5; CDR3 length: 13; J gene: TRBJ1-1; CDR3 protein: CASSFMGSTEAFF
V gene: TRBV7-9; CDR3 length: 14; J gene: TRBJ2-7; CDR3 protein: CASNPGQGLSEQYF
V gene: TRBV27; CDR3 length: 13; J gene: TRBJ2-2; CDR3 protein: CASRRRGTGELFF
V gene: TRBV19; CDR3 length: 16; J gene: TRBJ2-3; CDR3 protein: CASSTARLSRTDTQYF
V gene: TRBV9; CDR3 length: 15; J gene: TRBJ2-2; CDR3 protein: CASSVGGLTTGELFF
V gene: TRBV10-3; CDR3 length: 16; J gene: TRBJ2-7; CDR3 protein: CASSYSSSGASYEQYF
V gene: TRBV18; CDR3 length: 14; J gene: TRBJ1-2; CDR3 protein: CASSPPAGDYGYTF
V gene: TRBV7-9; CDR3 length: 14; J gene: -; CDR3 protein: CASSLDRTEGEQYF
V gene: TRBV27; CDR3 length: 16; J gene: TRBJ1-2; CDR3 protein: CASSFGGTDLLYGYTF
V gene: TRBV18; CDR3 length: 13; J gene: TRBJ1-2; CDR3 protein: CASSPRGADGYTF
V gene: TRBV7-2; CDR3 length: 13; J gene: TRBJ2-5; CDR3 protein: CASSLGGTETQYF
V gene: TRBV7-9; CDR3 length: 13; J gene: TRBJ2-5; CDR3 protein: CASSGGAGETQYF
V gene: TRBV7-2; CDR3 length: 13; J gene: TRBJ2-7; CDR3 protein: CASSLGQVSEQYF
V gene: TRBV18; CDR3 length: 13; J gene: TRBJ1-2; CDR3 protein: CASSAWTGEGYTF
V gene: TRBV28; CDR3 length: 17; J gene: TRBJ2-7; CDR3 protein: CASSLAPPGRASYEQYF
V gene: TRBV9; CDR3 length: 15; J gene: TRBJ1-2; CDR3 protein: CASSEGGGPSYGYTF
V gene: TRBV7-6; CDR3 length: 16; J gene: TRBJ1-4; CDR3 protein: CASSPRTQATDGKLFF
V gene: TRBV6-1; CDR3 length: 15; J gene: TRBJ1-3; CDR3 protein: CASRVLYVSGNTIYF
V gene: TRBV11-2; CDR3 length: 18; J gene: TRBJ2-6; CDR3 protein: CASSRRGGKGSGANVLTF
V gene: TRBV5-5; CDR3 length: 16; J gene: TRBJ2-2; CDR3 protein: CASSLWPGANTGELFF
V gene: TRBV6-6; CDR3 length: 15; J gene: TRBJ2-1; CDR3 protein: CASSYGLGIGSEQFF
V gene: TRBV7-3; CDR3 length: 14; J gene: TRBJ1-1; CDR3 protein: CASSLAGANTEAFF
V gene: TRBV7-6; CDR3 length: 17; J gene: TRBJ2-3; CDR3 protein: CASSYGLAGDHTDTQYF
V gene: TRBV7-2; CDR3 length: 15; J gene: TRBJ2-7; CDR3 protein: CASSHGALGTYEQYF
V gene: TRBV18; CDR3 length: 15; J gene: TRBJ1-5; CDR3 protein: CASSPTGVSNQPQHF
V gene: TRBV11-2; CDR3 length: 13; J gene: TRBJ2-7; CDR3 protein: CASSPTGYYEQYF